These 12 T cell receptor beta chains originate from one sample sequenced in a study of metastatic and nonmetastatic thyroid tumors. All patients were treatment-naive before thyroid surgery. Through MiXCR, TCRdb re-clonotyped the PCR reads. The table includes 30,000 to 35,000 clones, about a sixth detected once. The material sequenced was blood. Receptor source: a female donor with papillary thyroid cancer or a benign thyroid nodule (not recorded which). Some clones in this sample may be carry-over from other donors' samples.

This clone showed up many times. The chain links TRBV10-2 to TRBJ2-7; no firm D call. Germline lookup yields CDR1 WSHSY and CDR2 SAAADI. V was clipped by 3 bases and J by 5 bases, with 17 bases between them. The CDR3 has 15 residues. CDR3 sequence: CASSDQSRRTDEQYF. The CDR3 DNA follows: TGCGCCAGCAGTGACCAGAGCCGCCGCACGGACGAGCAGTACTTC.

This clone was picked up many times. The chain joins TRBV3-1 to TRBJ2-7; 8 bases line up with TRBD2. Per germline, CDR1 LGHDT and CDR2 YNNKEL (reference sequence). The CDR3 runs 15 residues. Trimming at V came to 1 base and at J to 2 bases, leaving 4 bases not matched to a gene. The CDR3 loop reads CASSQAPGGPYEQYF. The CDR3 region has the DNA TGTGCCAGCAGCCAAGCTCCGGGAGGGCCCTACGAGCAGTACTTC.

This clone was observed many times. The rearrangement joins TRBV15 to TRBJ2-4; the D gene is possibly TRBD2 (6 bases). Germline-derived CDR1 and CDR2 are LNHNV and YYDKDF (reference sequence). The CDR3 runs 15 residues. Trimming shortened V by 0 bases and J by 0 bases, and 6 bases separated the two germline ends. The CDR3 DNA reads as TGTGCCACCAGCAGAGAGGGGGGAGCCAAAAACATTCAGTACTTC. This encodes CATSREGGAKNIQYF.

There are many counts of this clone. The chain is built from TRBV4-2 and TRBJ2-1; D is undetermined. The germline gives CDR1 LGHNA, CDR2 YNFKEQ. V dropped 0 bases and J dropped 4 bases, with 13 bases sitting between them. CDR3 length: 16 amino acids. DNA for the CDR3: TGTGCCAGCAGCCAAGATCTGACTGGGCTTTACAATGAGCAGTTCTTC. This sequence encodes CASSQDLTGLYNEQFF.

A few counts support this clone. The V call is TRBV28, the J call TRBJ1-3; D uncertain. From germline, CDR1 is MDHEN and CDR2 SYDVKM. This CDR3 is built from 15 residues. V lost 5 bases and J 1 base, leaving 12 bases between the germline ends. CDR3 in DNA: TGTGCCAGCAGTAAATGTGGGCGATCTGGAAACACCATATATTTT. This sequence encodes CASSKCGRSGNTIYF.

The sample holds many counts of this clone. The junction differs from germline at one of its ends, possibly a read error. The rearrangement joins TRBV12-3 or TRBV12-4 to TRBJ2-1, with 8 bases aligning to TRBD1. This CDR3 contains 17 residues. For the CDR3, the DNA is TGTGCCAGCAGTCCTGGACAGGGATTAAGCTCCGACAATGAGCAGTTCTTC. Its protein is CASSPGQGLSSDNEQFF.

This clone is medium-sized (0.01 to 0.1%) in the sample. The rearrangement joins TRBV20-1 to TRBJ2-7; 10 bases are shared with TRBD2. CDR3 length equals 16 residues. CDR1 and CDR2 from the germline V gene are DFQATT and SNEGSKA (reference sequence). Losses at the gene ends were 3 bases for V and 3 bases for J; bases not matched to a gene: 11. CDR3 DNA: TGCAGTGCTAGGTTGGTGGCTAGCGGGAGCTACTACGAGCAGTACTTC. Protein: CSARLVASGSYYEQYF.

This clone appeared many times. The chain links TRBV28 to TRBJ1-2; D uncertain. This CDR3 region has 15 residues. V shed 3 bases and J shed 0 bases, with 11 bases lying between them. Germline values: CDR1 MDHEN, CDR2 SYDVKM. As DNA, the CDR3 is TGTGCCAGCAGTTTGTCGGCCCGCGCTAACTATGGCTACACCTTC. It encodes CASSLSARANYGYTF.

This clone was counted many times. The rearrangement joins TRBV5-6 to TRBJ2-7, with D uncertain. Germline V lookup: CDR1 SGHDT, CDR2 YYEEEE. This CDR3 spans 12 amino acids. Deletions cut 5 bases from V and 6 bases from J, with 12 bases between. In DNA, the CDR3 is TGTGCCAGCAGACTGACCGGCGGCGAGCAGTACTTC. Translation gives CASRLTGGEQYF.

This clone was counted at least ten times. Being one base from a much bigger clone, this may be a read error. V usage is TRBV2 and J usage is TRBJ2-7; D is unresolved. CDR3 length equals 14 residues. Per germline, CDR1 SNHLY and CDR2 FYNNEI. Trimming cost V 7 bases and J 6 bases, with 19 bases left between them. The CDR3, as DNA: TGTGCCAGCATGAAGGACGGCCGAGGTGGCGAGCAGTACTTC. It codes for CASMKDGRGGEQYF.

The sample holds many counts of this clone. The rearrangement joins TRBV29-1 to TRBJ2-4; 7 bases fit TRBD1. J gave up 4 bases and V 6 bases, and 6 bases lay outside the gene matches. Germline V gives CDR1 SQVTM, CDR2 ANQGSEA. This CDR3 has 13 residues. The CDR3 loop reads CSVPQGPKNIQYF. CDR3 nucleotide sequence: TGCAGCGTGCCACAGGGGCCGAAAAACATTCAGTACTTC.

This clone was counted ten times or more. The gene calls are TRBV28 and TRBJ1-1; 9 bases are shared with TRBD1. The CDR3 extends over 15 amino acids. Germline CDR1 and CDR2: MDHEN and SYDVKM. J was trimmed by 11 bases and V by 2 bases; bases with no gene match: 12. The CDR3 loop reads CASSLGGQGGDRAFF. The CDR3 bases are TGTGCCAGCAGTTTAGGGGGACAGGGTGGGGATAGGGCTTTCTTT.